These 17 T cell receptor beta chains came from one sample sequenced in a study of cytomegalovirus exposure and HLA in healthy donors. The PCR used 60 Vbeta and 13 Jbeta primers. TCRdb keeps only in-frame clones here, not all; method: immunoSEQ multiplex PCR. The sample has about 130,000 clones; around 77% are singletons. The specimen was PBMCs. Every receptor here comes from a young man in good health and CMV-seronegative.

V and J are TRBV10-2 and TRBJ2-1; 12 positions match TRBD2. J was trimmed by 2 bases and V by 0 bases; bases with no gene match: 5. Germline V gene data show CDR1 as WSHSY and CDR2 as SAAADI. This CDR3 is 18 amino acids long. The CDR3: CASSESRGLAGTYNEQFF. The CDR3 bases are TGCGCCAGCAGTGAGTCTCGGGGACTAGCGGGCACCTACAATGAGCAGTTCTTC.

The genes are TRBV5-1 and TRBJ2-2; 9 bases match TRBD2. The CDR3 contains 17 residues. Per germline, CDR1 SGHRS and CDR2 YFSETQ. V lost 4 bases and J lost 5; bases outside the gene matches: 12. The CDR3 protein is CASSQGSGRVGTGELFF. CDR3 bases: TGCGCCAGCAGCCAGGGTAGCGGGAGAGTTGGGACCGGGGAGCTGTTTTTT.

In its sample, this clone was seen a few times. The V gene is TRBV2, the J gene TRBJ2-1, with D unclear. The CDR3 covers 12 residues. V lost 4 bases to trimming and J lost 4 bases, with 5 bases between them. Germline V gives CDR1 SNHLY, CDR2 FYNNEI. The CDR3 sequence: CASSGLYNEQFF. For the CDR3, the DNA is TGTGCCAGCAGTGGACTGTACAATGAGCAGTTCTTC.

The chain links TRBV4-1 to TRBJ2-7, with TRBD2 matching over 10 bases. The CDR3 consists of 15 residues. From germline, CDR1 is MGHRA and CDR2 YSYEKL. Germline trimming cut 4 bases from V and 6 bases from J; bases unmatched to any gene: 9. CDR3 sequence reads: CASSPEAGGPSEQYF. The CDR3 DNA reads TGCGCCAGCAGCCCTGAAGCGGGAGGGCCCTCCGAGCAGTACTTC.

This clone is a singleton in its sample. CDR3 loop: CASSSLRDNPYEQYF. DNA for the CDR3: TGTGCCAGCAGCTCCCTACGGGACAACCCGTACGAGCAGTACTTC. The chain recombines TRBV7-8 with TRBJ2-7; TRBD1 might be the D (6 bases). V was shortened by 4 bases and J by 4 bases, with 17 bases between the two germline ends. Germline CDR1 reads SGHVS; CDR2 reads FQNEAQ. The CDR3 consists of 15 residues.

The CDR3 coding sequence is TGCAGCGCAGGACAGGGCACAAATCAGCCCCAGCATTTT. Translated: CSAGQGTNQPQHF. V gene TRBV29-1 combines with J gene TRBJ1-5, with TRBD1 matching over 8 bases. Germline V gene lookup returns CDR1 SQVTM and CDR2 ANQGSEA. With 7 bases clipped from V and 4 bases from J, the junction kept 6 bases outside the gene matches. This CDR3 comprises 13 residues.

V usage is TRBV19 and J usage is TRBJ2-5, with a weak D call TRBD1 (6 bases). CDR1 LNHDA and CDR2 SQIVND come from the germline V gene (reference sequence). Between the trimmed V and J ends, which lost 5 bases and 5 bases, there was a span of 18 bases. The CDR3 has 15 residues. The CDR3 loop is CASSRGVPGQETQYF. The CDR3 DNA reads as TGTGCCAGTAGTCGCGGAGTTCCAGGACAGGAGACCCAGTACTTC.

This rearrangement joins TRBV7-9 to TRBJ2-5; 7 bases match TRBD2. V was clipped by 0 bases and J by 5 bases; unmatched bases: 3. Germline V gene lookup returns CDR1 SEHNR and CDR2 FQNEAQ (reference sequence). The CDR3 contains 14 residues. The CDR3 reads CASSLAGGPETQYF. The DNA of the CDR3 is TGTGCCAGCAGCTTAGCGGGAGGGCCGGAGACCCAGTACTTC. Full variable domain (rest looked up from reference TRBV7-9 and TRBJ2-5): DTGVSQNPRHKITKRGQNVTFRCDPISEHNRLYWYRQTLGQGPEFLTYFQNEAQLEKSRLLSDRFSAERPKGSFSTLEIQRTEQGDSAMYLCASSLAGGPETQYFGPGTRLLVL.

This clone was detected only a few times. This chain connects TRBV5-6 to TRBJ2-1; TRBD2 is a possible D gene (5 bases). This CDR3 spans 16 amino acids. Between the trimmed V and J ends, which lost 4 bases and 1 base, there was a span of 15 bases. The germline V gene has CDR1 SGHDT and CDR2 YYEEEE. In nucleotides, the CDR3 is TGTGCCAGCAGCCCCTTTGGCGGGCGGTCCTACAATGAGCAGTTCTTC. Protein sequence: CASSPFGGRSYNEQFF.

The V call is TRBV18, the J call TRBJ1-2; 7 nucleotides line up with TRBD1. This CDR3 is built from 13 residues. Trimming removed 3 bases from V and 3 bases from J; junction bases left unmatched: 1. In germline, CDR1 is KGHSH, CDR2 LQKENI. This CDR3 is CASSPDRDYGYTF. As DNA, the CDR3 is TGTGCCAGCTCACCCGACAGGGACTATGGCTACACCTTC.

V is TRBV19 and J is TRBJ2-2, with 15 bases that match TRBD2. The CDR3 has 17 residues. J was trimmed by 5 bases and V by 7 bases; bases with no gene match: 8. Germline V gives CDR1 LNHDA, CDR2 SQIVND (reference sequence). The DNA for the CDR3 is TGTGCCAGTACTCGGACTAGCGGGAGGGCGGGGACCGGGGAGCTGTTTTTT. Translation: CASTRTSGRAGTGELFF.

This chain uses TRBV7-9 with TRBJ2-1; possibly TRBD2 for D (5 bases). Per germline, CDR1 SEHNR and CDR2 FQNEAQ (reference sequence). CDR3 length equals 14 residues. Trimming cost V 1 base and J 9 bases, with 13 bases left between them. The DNA for the CDR3 is TGTGCCAGCAGCTTAGTTTTTAGCGCCTCTGAGCAGTTCTTC. This translates into CASSLVFSASEQFF.

The J gene is TRBJ2-3, the V gene TRBV15, with D perhaps TRBD2 (6 bases). V was cut by 0 bases and J by 9 bases, with 13 bases left in between. CDR3 size: 14 residues. Germline V lookup: CDR1 LNHNV, CDR2 YYDKDF (reference sequence). The CDR3 bases are TGTGCCACCAGCAGAGATCGGGCGGGGCGGACGCAGTATTTT. Amino acids: CATSRDRAGRTQYF.

This sequence joins TRBV5-1 and TRBJ1-1; D unclear. Germline V CDR1 and CDR2: SGHRS, YFSETQ. The V end was cut by 1 base, the J end by 3 bases, with 7 bases between. The CDR3 runs 13 residues. This CDR3 reads CASSLLEDTEAFF. CDR3 bases: TGCGCCAGCAGCTTGTTGGAGGACACTGAAGCTTTCTTT.

V is TRBV4-2 and J is TRBJ2-1, with 7 bases fitting TRBD1. The CDR3 is 16 amino acids. Germline trimming cut 5 bases from V and 0 bases from J; bases unmatched to any gene: 7. Germline lookup yields CDR1 LGHNA and CDR2 YNFKEQ. CDR3 in DNA: TGTGCCAGCAGCGAAGTGACAGGGAGCTCCTACAATGAGCAGTTCTTC. Its translation: CASSEVTGSSYNEQFF.

This clone came up a few times. This rearrangement joins TRBV29-1 to TRBJ2-7; 10 bases fit TRBD1. Germline V gene lookup returns CDR1 SQVTM and CDR2 ANQGSEA. V shed 5 bases, J shed 5 bases, and the junction held 9 bases outside the gene matches. The CDR3 consists of 14 residues. In DNA form, the CDR3 reads TGCAGCGTTTTCACCGGGACAGGGGCTAACGAGCAGTACTTC. It codes for CSVFTGTGANEQYF.

Worth noting for this clone: Mismatch with germline at one junction end may stem from a read error. The chain employs TRBV5-6 and TRBJ2-3; 14 nucleotides align to TRBD2. Germline CDR1 and CDR2: SGHDT and YYEEEE. The CDR3 has 14 amino acids. The CDR3: CASSLGLAGGSVLF. The CDR3 region has the DNA TGTGCCAGCAGCTTGGGACTAGCGGGAGGGTCAGTACTGTTT.